This T cell receptor (beta chain) was identified in a study of T cell repertoires in cytomegalovirus infection (dated by TCRdb to about 2019). With regard to the full study: Because public TCR beta signatures pointed to carriage of CMV infection together with the matching HLA type, the HLA type of each donor mattered for the analysis.

Per the germline V gene, ENHRY is the CDR1 and SYGVKD is the CDR2. From cysteine to phenylalanine, the CDR3 is 16 amino acids long. This entry keeps only the CDR3 DNA: 48 bases, framed from base 1. Cut back by 5 bases and 3 bases, the V and J ends lie 18 bases apart. Beyond this particular receptor, the publication reports: In both this cohort and an independent approximately 370-donor cohort, the cumulative frequency of public TCR beta family members distinguished carriers of CMV infection plus the relevant HLA type. The ex vivo response was dominated by HLA-C-restricted CMV-specific TCR beta clonotypes, which also provided the single most frequent clonotype in two of eight donors.

This clonotype was seen more than once but under ten times. What antigen it recognizes has not been identified. No clone much larger than this one lies a single base away; base qualities are absent. The sample was run on an Illumina HiSeq 1500. The public reads were reprocessed in TCRdb via fastp at Q25 and MiXCR, keeping in-frame beta chains. Identical CDR3 proteins give one entry, which carries the most common genes and DNA. The sample data list under 850,000 distinct CDR3 sequences, and less than 40% of these were observed just once. Clones ranked in the top ten supply under 3% of the sample. This receptor chain uses TRBV10-3 and TRBJ2-3; TRBD1 could be the D gene, as 7 bases match. Sequenced material: PBMCs. The receptor comes from a human donor in good health (CMV status not recorded). Some clones in this sample may be carry-over from other donors' samples. The CDR3 reads as follows: CAISPTYRGGTDTQYF. In nucleotide form, the sequence is TGTGCCATCAGTCCCACTTACAGGGGAGGAACAGATACGCAGTATTTT.